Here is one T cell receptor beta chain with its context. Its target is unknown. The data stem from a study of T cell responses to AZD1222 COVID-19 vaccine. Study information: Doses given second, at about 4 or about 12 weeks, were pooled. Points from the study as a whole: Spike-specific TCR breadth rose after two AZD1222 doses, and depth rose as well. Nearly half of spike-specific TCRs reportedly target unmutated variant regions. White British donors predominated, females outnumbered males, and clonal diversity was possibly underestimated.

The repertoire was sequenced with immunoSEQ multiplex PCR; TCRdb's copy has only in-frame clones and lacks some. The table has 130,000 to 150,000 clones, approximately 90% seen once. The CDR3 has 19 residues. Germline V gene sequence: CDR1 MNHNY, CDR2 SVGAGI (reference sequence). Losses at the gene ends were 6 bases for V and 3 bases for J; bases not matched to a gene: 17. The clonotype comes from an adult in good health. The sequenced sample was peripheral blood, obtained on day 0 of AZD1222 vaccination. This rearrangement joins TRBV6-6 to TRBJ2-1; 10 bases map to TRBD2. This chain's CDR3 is CASSSGGSSGRRGYNEQFF. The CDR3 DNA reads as TGTGCCAGCAGCTCCGGGGGGTCTAGCGGGAGAAGGGGCTACAATGAGCAGTTCTTC.